Reported below is one TCR beta chain. What it recognizes is unknown. This specimen comes from a study of shared clonotypes between healthy human individuals. None of the donors, who were healthy HIV-negative adults, had recently had acute infections or vaccinations. Germline V gene sequence: CDR1 MNHNY, CDR2 SVGAGI (reference sequence). The CDR3 has 10 residues. V was clipped by 10 bases and J by 8 bases, with 11 bases between them. Source study methods: ImmunoSEQ output lacked quality scores and full-length reads, limiting matched filtering. Sequenced by immunoSEQ multiplex PCR; TCRdb stores in-frame clones only, minus some. The V and J calls and clone size are taken from that table; D and trimming were inferred from the DNA. The table shows around 430,000 clones, with 70% to 80% occurring only once. Points from the study as a whole: Only blood samples were collected, and tissue repertoires likely differ.

The rearrangement joins TRBV6-6 to TRBJ1-2; D is unresolved. Sequenced sample: PBMCs. This receptor was identified in a woman in her thirties or forties in good health. Some clones in this sample may be carry-over from other donors' samples. CDR3 sequence: CATRLRGYTF. DNA for the CDR3: TGTGCCACCCGACTAAGAGGCTACACCTTC.